This record looks at one TCR beta chain sequence and its context. A few counts support this clone. Its antigen is not yet known. Qualities for individual bases were not recorded, and no much larger clone is one base off. The sample belongs to a study of OX40 agonist ivuxolimab in advanced cancers. About the study as a whole: The costimulatory receptor OX40 (CD134) was targeted by ivuxolimab, a fully human IgG2 agonistic monoclonal antibody. Among the 50 to 55 dose-escalation patients, about 19 had hepatocellular carcinoma, around 15 melanoma, 9 renal cell carcinoma and 9 head and neck cancer. The dose-escalation cohort was about 83% male with a mean age of around 62 years, ranging from roughly 20 to 80. The monotherapy dose-escalation portion (N ≈ 55 patients) of the phase I ivuxolimab trial is reported in the paper. Peripheral TCRbeta sequencing was intended to test whether TCR sequence diversity was altered and clonal T-cell expansion was caused by ivuxolimab. Intravenous ivuxolimab was administered to patients every 2 weeks at six dose levels: 0.01, 0.1, 0.3, 1.5, 3 and 10 mg/kg. Patients were allowed to have had prior anti-PD-1, anti-PD-L1 or anti-CTLA-4 therapy, and 40% of the dose-escalation patients had previously received checkpoint inhibitors. Three dose-escalation patients achieved partial responses, one with hepatocellular carcinoma and two with cutaneous melanoma. Study-wide conclusions, independent of this receptor: In partial responders in the 0.1-3.0 mg/kg groups, normalized peripheral clonal expansion was found to be among the lowest, especially among CD8+ T cells. Which antigens the clonally expanded peripheral T cells were specific for was not determined. Low levels of normalized T-cell clonal expansion were also seen in some patients who did not respond. After ivuxolimab, CD8+ T cells had more expanded clones than CD4+ T cells on average. Clonal expansion of both CD4+ and CD8+ blood T cells was observed from baseline to week 6 at doses 0.1 to 3.0 mg/kg.

Genomic DNA was extracted from sorted cells for sequencing of the TCRbeta CDR3 region. TCRbeta CDR3 regions were sequenced using the immunoSEQ Assay. TCRdb mirrors the immuneACCESS table, restricted to in-frame sequences. Some clones are absent from its copies; in checked studies, under half trace to an unresolved V gene, and the reason for the others is unknown. In this sample the table shows 55,000 to 80,000 clones, about 89% of which occur a single time. About 4.8% of the sample belongs to the ten largest clones. Its CDR3 holds 15 amino acids, cysteine through phenylalanine. Only the CDR3 portion is preserved as DNA: 45 bases, with reading frame beginning at the first base. Taken from the germline V gene, the CDR1 and CDR2 loops are MNHEY and SVGAGI. Trimming removed 5 bases from V and 3 bases from J; the gene matches leave 7 bases unexplained. Patients with a history of autoimmune disease or receiving systemic immunosuppression were excluded from the trial. Peripheral blood for TCR sequencing was collected from all dose cohorts at baseline, on cycle 4 day 1, and on cycle 7 day 1. The samples were drawn from a first-in-human, open-label, multicenter phase I dose-escalation trial of ivuxolimab. Adults with locally advanced or metastatic head and neck squamous cell, hepatocellular, melanoma or renal cell carcinoma were enrolled in the trial. CD4+ and CD8+ T cells were sorted separately from peripheral blood before TCR sequencing.

The sequence was collected from an adult with an advanced solid tumor such as melanoma, head and neck, liver or kidney cancer. The rearranged chain carries TRBV6-5 and TRBJ2-7, with 10 bases aligning to TRBD1. The sample consisted of CD4+ or CD8+ T cells sorted from blood, taken in a trial of the OX40 agonist ivuxolimab. The CDR3 protein is CASSRQGQGVYEQYF. In nucleotide form, the sequence is TGTGCCAGCAGTCGACAAGGACAGGGGGTCTACGAGCAGTACTTC.